The present entry profiles one T cell receptor beta chain with its context. The V end lost 2 bases, the J end lost 2 bases, and 14 bases lay between the germline ends. This CDR3 has 15 residues. Germline loops: CDR1 GTSNPN, CDR2 SVGIG (reference sequence). Alongside a J-beta primer mix, a sample-barcoded 5' primer served in a second PCR lasting roughly 6 to 12 cycles. TCRdb itself ran the 5' RACE reads through MiXCR, one entry per CDR3 protein. The sample lists some 1.5 million distinct CDR3 sequences; 25% to 30% were seen once. This sample is drawn from a study of blood T cells in healthy people across ages.

This clonotype originated in a woman younger than 45 in good health. V is TRBV30 and J is TRBJ2-3, with D perhaps matching TRBD1 or TRBD2 (5 bases each). Sequencing used blood. The CDR3 here is CAWSSVGRVTDTQYF. The CDR3 region has the DNA TGTGCCTGGAGTTCGGTGGGACGGGTCACAGATACGCAGTATTTT.